The 10 T cell receptor beta chains presented below share a single source sample, sequenced in a study of blood T cell repertoires in COVID-19. Data came from immunoSEQ multiplex PCR; TCRdb stores just in-frame clones and leaves some out. This table holds 250,000 to 350,000 clones, about 89% found once. Sample: peripheral blood. These TCRs come from a woman in her 40s who had recovered from COVID-19.

The V and J genes are TRBV7-3 and TRBJ2-3; D possibly corresponds to TRBD2 (5 bases). The CDR3 covers 15 residues. The germline V gene encodes CDR1 SGHTA and CDR2 FQGTGA. Trimming took 2 bases from V and 1 from J, leaving 10 bases between them. CDR3 in amino acids: CASSLGRAGTDTQYF. CDR3 coding DNA: TGTGCCAGCAGCTTAGGGCGGGCAGGCACAGATACGCAGTATTTT.

In its sample, this clone was seen once. The chain couples TRBV27 to TRBJ1-5; D remains ambiguous. V lost 3 bases and J lost 0, with 6 bases in between. This CDR3 contains 14 residues. Per germline, CDR1 MNHEY and CDR2 SMNVEV (reference sequence). The DNA of the CDR3 is TGTGCCAGCAGTTTGCAGAATAGCAATCAGCCCCAGCATTTT. Translating it yields CASSLQNSNQPQHF.

The chain is built from TRBV7-9 and TRBJ2-7; D ambiguous. CDR3 size: 14 residues. V was trimmed by 2 bases and J by 4 bases, leaving 12 bases between them. The V gene's germline CDR1 is SEHNR and CDR2 FQNEAQ (reference sequence). The CDR3 sequence is CASSLSAEWYEQYF. As DNA, the CDR3 is TGTGCCAGCAGCTTATCTGCCGAGTGGTACGAGCAGTACTTC.

The chain recombines TRBV14 with TRBJ2-3; D is perhaps TRBD1 (6 bases). The CDR3 is made up of 15 amino acids. Germline-derived CDR1 and CDR2 are SGHDN and FVKESK. The V gene lost 0 bases and the J gene lost 6 bases, with 13 bases spanning the gap. The CDR3 DNA follows: TGTGCCAGCAGCCAAGATTTGGGGGCATGGGATACGCAGTATTTT. As protein: CASSQDLGAWDTQYF.

This chain connects TRBV11-2 to TRBJ2-1; D may be TRBD1 (5 bases). V was clipped by 2 bases and J by 14 bases, with 13 bases between them. CDR1 is SGHAT and CDR2 is FQNNGV in the germline V gene. This CDR3 spans 12 amino acids. DNA for the CDR3: TGTGCCAGCAGCTTATTGGTAGGGGATGAGTTCTTC. Translating gives CASSLLVGDEFF.

V and J are TRBV3-1 (or the pseudogene TRBV3-2) and TRBJ2-7; TRBD2 is a possible D gene (5 bases). This CDR3 has 15 residues. V was shortened by 2 bases and J by 3 bases, with 14 bases between the two germline ends. Per germline, CDR1 LGHDT and CDR2 YNNKEL (reference sequence). The DNA for the CDR3 is TGTGCCAGCAGCCAATTGTCCGGGAACCGCTACGAGCAGTACTTC. This sequence encodes CASSQLSGNRYEQYF.

V and J are TRBV28 and TRBJ2-2; tentative D call: TRBD2 (6 bases). With 7 bases removed from V and 6 bases from J, the gap between germline ends came to 24 bases. This CDR3 region has 17 residues. Germline CDR1 is MDHEN and CDR2 is SYDVKM. This CDR3 reads CASTDRGASTGAGELFF. The DNA of the CDR3 is TGTGCCAGCACCGATCGCGGGGCTAGCACGGGCGCCGGGGAGCTGTTTTTT.

The chain couples TRBV30 to TRBJ2-1; 15 bases are a match to TRBD2. CDR3 length: 16 amino acids. Trimming took 7 bases from V and 5 from J; bases not matched to a gene: 9. The germline V gene has CDR1 GTSNPN and CDR2 SVGIG (reference sequence). This chain's CDR3 is CASGSRTSGRDNEQFF. The DNA of the CDR3 is TGTGCCTCCGGTTCCCGGACTAGCGGGAGGGACAATGAGCAGTTCTTC.

This clone was counted a single time. The J gene is TRBJ2-3, the V gene TRBV9, with D perhaps TRBD2 (6 bases). The CDR3 spans 13 residues. Germline V lookup: CDR1 SGDLS, CDR2 YYNGEE. The V gene lost 3 bases and the J gene lost 4 bases, with 9 bases spanning the gap. DNA for the CDR3: TGTGCCAGCAGCGACGGGGGAGCAGATACGCAGTATTTT. Encoded protein: CASSDGGADTQYF.

The chain is built from TRBV28 and TRBJ1-2; 11 positions agree with TRBD1. Germline CDR1 and CDR2: MDHEN and SYDVKM. With V trimmed by 3 bases and J by 6 bases, 6 bases remained unmatched. CDR3 length: 15 amino acids. The CDR3 protein is CASSFGQGALNGYTF. DNA of the CDR3: TGTGCCAGCAGTTTCGGACAGGGGGCTTTAAATGGCTACACCTTC.